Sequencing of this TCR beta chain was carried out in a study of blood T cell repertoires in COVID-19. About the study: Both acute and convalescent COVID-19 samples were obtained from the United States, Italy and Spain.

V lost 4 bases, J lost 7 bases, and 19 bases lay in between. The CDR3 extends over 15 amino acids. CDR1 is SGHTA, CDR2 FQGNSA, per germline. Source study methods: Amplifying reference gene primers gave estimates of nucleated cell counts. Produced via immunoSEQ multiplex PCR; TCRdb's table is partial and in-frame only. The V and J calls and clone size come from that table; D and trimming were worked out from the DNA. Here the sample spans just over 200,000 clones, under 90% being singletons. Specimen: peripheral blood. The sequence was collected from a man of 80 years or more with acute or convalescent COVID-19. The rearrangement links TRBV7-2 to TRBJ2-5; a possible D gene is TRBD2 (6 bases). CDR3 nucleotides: TGTGCCAGCAGCTCCACCTCAGGGACTTCGGTGACCCAGTACTTC. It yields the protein CASSSTSGTSVTQYF.